This is a list of T cell receptor beta chains from one sample in a study of T cell repertoires in cytomegalovirus infection. TCRdb reprocessed the reads via MiXCR and lists one record per CDR3 protein. There are 450,000 to 550,000 distinct CDR3 sequences in the sample; approximately 16% occur only once, and about 24% lies in the top ten. Material: CD8+ T cells from PBMCs. Source of these receptors: a human donor in good health (CMV status not recorded). Some clones in this sample may be carry-over from other donors' samples. CDR3s include the opening cysteine and the closing phenylalanine or tryptophan. The order of the fields is V gene, clone size, J gene, D gene, CDR3 DNA, CDR3 protein. A D gene is named only where the DNA matches it firmly. Some rows mark clone size as missing; the rest say once, few, many or name a class of expanded clone.

TRBV10-3	few	TRBJ1-1	TRBD1	TGTGCCATCAGAATCCGGGACAGGGGGCGTCCGGGCACTGAAGCTTTCTTT	CAIRIRDRGRPGTEAFF
TRBV7-8	many	TRBJ2-3	NA	TGTGCCAGCAGCCCGCGCCTCCGGCCGCCTAGCACAGATACGCAGTATTTT	CASSPRLRPPSTDTQYF
TRBV5-1	NA	TRBJ2-7	TRBD2	TGCGCCAGCAGCTGGGGAGGGACCGAGCAGTACTTC	CASSWGGTEQYF
TRBV7-8	many	TRBJ1-5	TRBD1	TGTGCCAGCACCCTAGGGACAGCCTATAGCAATCAGCCCCAGCATTTT	CASTLGTAYSNQPQHF
TRBV27	NA	TRBJ2-1	NA	TGTGCCAGCAGTTTCAGCAGGGACAATGAGCAGTTCTTC	CASSFSRDNEQFF
TRBV6-5	few	TRBJ1-4	TRBD1	TGTGCCAGCAGTTCGGACAGGGAAGACGGATATGAAAAACTGTTTTTT	CASSSDREDGYEKLFF
TRBV7-6	many	TRBJ2-3	NA	TGTGCCAGCAGCTTATTGAGTGCAGATACGCAGTATTTT	CASSLLSADTQYF
TRBV30	NA	TRBJ1-1	TRBD1	TGTGCCTGGAGTCGGGACAGGGGAAACACTGAAGCTTTCTTT	CAWSRDRGNTEAFF
TRBV6-1	few	TRBJ2-7	TRBD2	TGTGCCAGCAGTGAAGGGGGGGAGGGGTACAACGAGCAGTACTTC	CASSEGGEGYNEQYF
TRBV27	NA	TRBJ1-6	NA	TGTGCCAGCAGCAGGGACGGGGGTTCACCCCTCCACTTT	CASSRDGGSPLHF
TRBV6-1	NA	TRBJ1-5	NA	TGTGCCACTTTAGGGACCGAGAATCAGCCCCAGCATTTT	CATLGTENQPQHF
TRBV11-3	many	TRBJ2-3	NA	TGTGCCAGCAGCTCATGGGAAGATACGCAGTATTTT	CASSSWEDTQYF
TRBV4-2	few	TRBJ2-2	TRBD1	TGTGCCAGCAGCCGCCGGACGGGACAGGGGAACGGGGAGCTGTTTTTT	CASSRRTGQGNGELFF
TRBV6-6	NA	TRBJ1-5	TRBD1	TGTGCCAGCACCCTACAGGGGACTCAGCCCCAGCATTTT	CASTLQGTQPQHF
TRBV27	many	TRBJ2-7	NA	TGTGCCAGCAGTTTTTCTTCGGGGCGAGCCTACGAGCAGTACTTC	CASSFSSGRAYEQYF
TRBV7-9	many	TRBJ2-3	TRBD1	TGTGCCAGCAGCCCCACCGGGACAGGGCGGGCAGATACGCAGTATTTT	CASSPTGTGRADTQYF
TRBV9	NA	TRBJ2-1	TRBD2	TGTGCCAGCAGCTTGGAAGCGGGGGGGCTCTACAATGAGCAGTTCTTC	CASSLEAGGLYNEQFF
TRBV7-9	NA	TRBJ2-3	NA	TGTGCCAGCAGCTTAGTGGGGAGAGATACGCAGTATTTT	CASSLVGRDTQYF
TRBV7-9	many	TRBJ2-7	NA	TGTGCCAGCAGCTCCAAAGGGGGACGGTACGAGCAGTACTTC	CASSSKGGRYEQYF
TRBV14	few	TRBJ1-1	NA	TGTGCCAGCAGCCAAGGAGAATGGGTCCTTGAAGCTTTCTTT	CASSQGEWVLEAFF
TRBV7-9	many	TRBJ2-1	NA	TGTGCCAGCAGCTTAGTTAGCAATGAGCAGTTCTTC	CASSLVSNEQFF
TRBV15	NA	TRBJ2-3	NA	TGTGCCACCAGCAGAGGGGGGATAAATACGCAGTATTTT	CATSRGGINTQYF
TRBV11-1	many	TRBJ2-3	NA	TGTGCCAGCAGCCCCCGCGACCATCGCACAGATACGCAGTATTTT	CASSPRDHRTDTQYF
TRBV4-1	many	TRBJ2-7	NA	TGCGCCAGCAGCCAAGACCCTAGCTCTCCCCTCGAGCAGTACTTC	CASSQDPSSPLEQYF
TRBV27	few	TRBJ2-1	TRBD2	TGTGCCAGCAGACTAGCGGTCTACAATGAGCAGTTCTTC	CASRLAVYNEQFF
TRBV28	NA	TRBJ2-3	TRBD2	TGTGCCAGCAGCTCTCCTAGCGGGAGACTTACAGATACGCAGTATTTT	CASSSPSGRLTDTQYF
TRBV27	few	TRBJ2-7	TRBD2	TGTGCCAGCAGTTCCCGGACTAGCGGGAGACTCTTAAGGGACGAGCAGTACTTC	CASSSRTSGRLLRDEQYF
TRBV2	NA	TRBJ2-7	NA	TGTGCCAGCATGCAGGCGGGGCAGGGTGTCGAGCAGTACTTC	CASMQAGQGVEQYF
TRBV27	NA	TRBJ1-2	NA	TGTGCCAGCAGTTTAAACGGCGGAGAAGGTCCCTGGGGCTGCACCTTC	CASSLNGGEGPWGCTF
TRBV28	many	TRBJ2-5	NA	TGTGCCAGCAGTTCCCGGGGCCCTCGAGAGACCCAGTACTTC	CASSSRGPRETQYF
TRBV6-5	many	TRBJ2-3	NA	TGTGCCAGCAGTTATGCGGACGGTAGGCAGTATTTT	CASSYADGRQYF
TRBV5-1	many	TRBJ2-1	TRBD2	TGTGCCAGCAGTTTAGCCAGCGGGAGAGGAAATGAGCAGTTCTTC	CASSLASGRGNEQFF